Shown below are 27 T cell receptor beta chains from a single sample sequenced in a study of blood T cell repertoires in COVID-19. The method was immunoSEQ multiplex PCR; TCRdb's version includes in-frame clones alone and lacks a portion of them. This sample has approximately 74,000 clones, with 65% to 85% found just once. Input material: peripheral blood. The receptors come from an elderly man with active or convalescent COVID-19.

This chain links TRBV6-1 with TRBJ2-5, with D perhaps matching TRBD2 (5 bases). Trimming took off 2 bases at V and 5 bases at J, with 12 bases between the two ends. This CDR3 contains 14 residues. The germline gives CDR1 MNHNS, CDR2 SASEGT. CDR3 DNA: TGTGCCAGCAGTGAAATCTCCGGGATGGAGACCCAGTACTTC. This encodes CASSEISGMETQYF.

The CDR3 is CASSYRTGNTEAFF. The CDR3 DNA reads as TGTGCCAGCAGTTACCGGACAGGGAACACTGAAGCTTTCTTT. V gene TRBV6-2 or TRBV6-3 combines with J gene TRBJ1-1; 7 positions match TRBD1. V lost 2 bases and J lost 1; bases outside the gene matches: 1. Germline CDR1 MNHEY, CDR2 SVGEGT. The CDR3 totals 14 residues.

The chain combines TRBV5-1 with TRBJ2-5, with D unresolved. V lost 6 bases, J lost 0 bases, and 15 bases lay in between. The germline gives CDR1 SGHRS, CDR2 YFSETQ. The CDR3 spans 15 residues. CDR3 nucleotides: TGCGCCAGCATGTCCGCTAGTCCGTACCAAGAGACCCAGTACTTC. Translation: CASMSASPYQETQYF.

The chain uses TRBV7-2 and TRBJ2-4; possibly TRBD2 for D (8 bases). This CDR3 contains 16 residues. Trimming pared 0 bases from V and 8 bases from J, leaving 17 bases between. CDR1 and CDR2 from the germline V gene are SGHTA and FQGNSA. CDR3 in DNA: TGTGCCAGCAGCTTAGCCCCCGGGAGGGGGCGTGACATTCAGTACTTC. It is translated as CASSLAPGRGRDIQYF.

The chain combines TRBV7-9 with TRBJ1-1, with TRBD1 matching over 10 bases. The germline gives CDR1 SEHNR, CDR2 FQNEAQ (reference sequence). After removal of 7 bases from V and 4 bases from J, the junction contained 3 bases not matched to a gene. The CDR3 is made up of 13 amino acids. The chain's CDR3 is CASTGQGGTEAFF. In DNA form, the CDR3 reads TGTGCCAGCACCGGACAGGGGGGCACTGAAGCTTTCTTT.

The rearrangement joins TRBV2 to TRBJ2-7, with D tentatively TRBD2 (6 bases). The CDR3 has 13 residues. Germline V lookup: CDR1 SNHLY, CDR2 FYNNEI. V was pared by 7 bases and J by 6 bases, with 16 bases between. The CDR3 nucleotides read TGTGCCAGCACCCTGGGGATGGGGGGCGAGCAGTACTTC. This encodes CASTLGMGGEQYF.

This clone appeared a few times. This chain joins TRBV20-1 and TRBJ1-2; no clear D. Deletions cut 6 bases from V and 7 bases from J, with 12 bases between. This CDR3 is built from 11 residues. CDR1 is DFQATT and CDR2 is SNEGSKA in the germline V gene (reference sequence). CDR3 amino acids: CSARSLSGYTF. For the CDR3, the DNA is TGCAGTGCCCGTAGTTTGAGTGGCTACACCTTC.

This sequence joins TRBV7-9 and TRBJ2-3; D is uncertain. There are 13 residues in the CDR3. Germline-derived CDR1 and CDR2 are SEHNR and FQNEAQ (reference sequence). The V and J ends lost 2 bases and 6 bases respectively, with 9 bases between them. The CDR3 DNA reads as TGTGCCAGCAGCTTAATTGATCAGGATACGCAGTATTTT. This translates into CASSLIDQDTQYF.

This clone was observed once. This rearrangement joins TRBV18 to TRBJ1-1, with unresolved D. Germline V CDR1 and CDR2: KGHSH, LQKENI. The CDR3 length is 13 residues. V gave up 2 bases and J gave up 0 bases, with 4 bases separating them. The CDR3 DNA sequence: TGTGCCAGCTCACCAGACATGAACACTGAAGCTTTCTTT. This translates into CASSPDMNTEAFF.

This rearrangement joins TRBV19 to TRBJ1-4; 9 bases match TRBD1. J was trimmed by 0 bases and V by 6 bases; bases with no gene match: 8. Germline lookup yields CDR1 LNHDA and CDR2 SQIVND (reference sequence). The CDR3 has 17 amino acids. CDR3 DNA sequence: TGTGCCAGTAGCCTCCCGGGACAGGGAACAACTAATGAAAAACTGTTTTTT. Translated: CASSLPGQGTTNEKLFF.

The rearrangement links TRBV3-1 (or the pseudogene TRBV3-2) to TRBJ1-2, with D possibly matching TRBD1 (5 bases). There are 12 residues in the CDR3. In germline, CDR1 is LGHDT, CDR2 YNNKEL (reference sequence). The ends were cut back, 2 bases at V and 8 bases at J, with 9 bases in the middle. CDR3 amino acids: CASSQQGLGYTF. The CDR3 DNA is TGTGCCAGCAGCCAACAGGGTTTGGGCTACACCTTC.

The rearrangement uses TRBV6-5 and TRBJ1-5; D might be TRBD1 (5 bases). Germline V gives CDR1 MNHEY, CDR2 SVGAGI. The V end lost 6 bases, the J end lost 4 bases, and 13 bases lay between the germline ends. The CDR3 consists of 14 residues. CDR3 residues: CASSGLRGNQPQHF. The CDR3 DNA follows: TGTGCCAGCAGCGGACTAAGGGGAAATCAGCCCCAGCATTTT.

The J gene is TRBJ2-1, the V gene TRBV7-9; 10 positions agree with TRBD2. Germline V gene sequence: CDR1 SEHNR, CDR2 FQNEAQ (reference sequence). CDR3 length: 15 residues. The V gene end was trimmed by 0 bases and the J gene end by 10 bases; junction bases not matched to a gene: 6. The CDR3 DNA reads as TGTGCCAGCAGCTTAGCTCGGCTAGCGGGAGAGGAGCAGTTCTTC. This translates into CASSLARLAGEEQFF. Looking up the rest from reference TRBV7-9 and TRBJ2-1 gives the full variable domain: DTGVSQNPRHKITKRGQNVTFRCDPISEHNRLYWYRQTLGQGPEFLTYFQNEAQLEKSRLLSDRFSAERPKGSFSTLEIQRTEQGDSAMYLCASSLARLAGEEQFFGPGTRLTVL.

The V call is TRBV24-1, the J call TRBJ2-1; 10 bases fit TRBD1. The CDR3 spans 15 residues. Unmatched junction bases numbered 5, after V lost 3 bases and J lost 7 bases. The germline V gene encodes CDR1 KGHDR and CDR2 SFDVKD. The CDR3 spells CATSDKGQGINEQFF. The CDR3 coding sequence is TGTGCCACCAGTGATAAGGGACAGGGGATAAATGAGCAGTTCTTC.

The gene calls are TRBV30 and TRBJ2-1, with a weak D call TRBD2 (6 bases). Deletions cut 2 bases from V and 6 bases from J, with 8 bases between. Germline V gene data show CDR1 as GTSNPN and CDR2 as SVGIG (reference sequence). The CDR3 runs to 12 residues. The CDR3 reads CAWSKTSNEQFF. The CDR3 DNA reads as TGTGCCTGGAGTAAGACTAGCAATGAGCAGTTCTTC.

The rearrangement joins TRBV5-1 to TRBJ2-3, with 8 bases fitting TRBD2. The CDR3 is 15 residues long. The junction had 7 bases not matched to a gene; V was cut back by 2 bases and J by 5 bases. Germline V gene sequence: CDR1 SGHRS, CDR2 YFSETQ. The CDR3 spells CASSFSGNGVDTQYF. DNA of the CDR3: TGCGCCAGCAGCTTTAGCGGGAATGGAGTAGATACGCAGTATTTT.

This sequence joins TRBV5-1 and TRBJ1-1, with D possibly TRBD1 on 6 matching bases. The V and J ends lost 1 base and 7 bases respectively, with 14 bases between them. The CDR3 covers 14 residues. Germline-derived CDR1 and CDR2 are SGHRS and YFSETQ. CDR3 amino acids: CASSLQGLIGEAFF. CDR3 sequence (DNA): TGCGCCAGCAGCTTGCAGGGGCTTATTGGTGAAGCTTTCTTT.

This rearrangement joins TRBV5-4 to TRBJ2-3; D perhaps matches TRBD1 (6 bases). Per germline, CDR1 SGHNT and CDR2 YYREEE (reference sequence). Trimming shortened V by 1 base and J by 2 bases, and 11 bases separated the two germline ends. The CDR3 is 15 residues long. The CDR3 loop reads CASSLKQGFTDTQYF. As DNA, the CDR3 is TGTGCCAGCAGCTTGAAGCAGGGGTTCACAGATACGCAGTATTTT.

The gene calls are TRBV29-1 and TRBJ1-2, with D possibly being TRBD1 (6 bases). The CDR3 sequence is 13 residues long. Germline CDR1 reads SQVTM; CDR2 reads ANQGSEA. The V gene lost 4 bases and the J gene lost 6 bases, with 15 bases spanning the gap. As DNA, the CDR3 is TGCAGCGTTGGGGTAGACAGGTCCAATGGCTACACCTTC. This gives the protein CSVGVDRSNGYTF.

The J gene is TRBJ2-5, the V gene TRBV10-1; the match to TRBD1 covers 12 bases. Germline assignment: CDR1 WNHNN and CDR2 SYGVQD (reference sequence). The J segment lost 5 bases and the V segment lost 6 bases, leaving 7 bases of the junction unmatched. This CDR3 has 15 residues. The DNA for the CDR3 is TGCGCCAGCAGCGAGGGACAGGGGGCGTTCGAGACCCAGTACTTC. Translation: CASSEGQGAFETQYF.

This chain connects TRBV18 to TRBJ2-1, with D tentatively TRBD1 (6 bases). The V gene lost 2 bases and the J gene lost 0 bases, with 29 bases spanning the gap. CDR3 size: 22 residues. Germline assignment: CDR1 KGHSH and CDR2 LQKENI. The DNA of the CDR3 is TGTGCCAGCTCACCAGAGTTCCAAGGAGACAGGCTCCCATGGAGCTCCTACAATGAGCAGTTCTTC. Translation: CASSPEFQGDRLPWSSYNEQFF.

The rearrangement uses TRBV6-2 or TRBV6-3 and TRBJ2-5, with D unclear. The germline V gene has CDR1 MNHEY and CDR2 SVGEGT. The CDR3 consists of 14 residues. Trimming took off 5 bases at V and 2 bases at J, with 12 bases between the two ends. This CDR3 is CASSRIQRQETQYF. The DNA of the CDR3 is TGTGCCAGCAGTCGGATACAGAGACAAGAGACCCAGTACTTC.

This chain connects TRBV7-9 to TRBJ2-1, with unresolved D. The CDR3 runs 13 residues. V was pared by 5 bases and J by 6 bases, with 11 bases between. Germline-derived CDR1 and CDR2 are SEHNR and FQNEAQ (reference sequence). CDR3 sequence reads: CASSHDRSNEQFF. CDR3 sequence (DNA): TGTGCCAGCAGCCATGATAGAAGCAATGAGCAGTTCTTC.

The chain links TRBV30 to TRBJ2-1, with 10 bases that match TRBD2. The CDR3 loop spans 15 amino acids. The V segment lost 0 bases and the J segment 7 bases; nucleotides outside the gene matches: 6. CDR1 is GTSNPN, CDR2 SVGIG, per germline (reference sequence). This CDR3 is CAWSVVAGGVNEQFF. The CDR3 region has the DNA TGTGCCTGGAGTGTAGTAGCGGGAGGTGTAAATGAGCAGTTCTTC.

The rearrangement joins TRBV28 to TRBJ2-1, with 11 bases identical to TRBD2. V lost 5 bases to trimming and J lost 6 bases; unmatched junction nucleotides: 6. The CDR3 has 15 amino acids. CDR1 and CDR2 from the germline V gene are MDHEN and SYDVKM. CDR3 in DNA: TGTGCCAGCAGTCAACCGGGACTAGCGGTCAATGAGCAGTTCTTC. It specifies CASSQPGLAVNEQFF.

The J gene is TRBJ1-4, the V gene TRBV12-5; the D gene is possibly TRBD1 (5 bases). The V gene lost 5 bases and the J gene lost 8 bases, with 12 bases spanning the gap. Germline CDR1 and CDR2: LGHNT and FRNRAP. The CDR3 loop spans 13 amino acids. CDR3 amino acids: CASGPMRGEKLFF. The CDR3 coding sequence is TGTGCTAGTGGTCCGATGCGGGGGGAAAAACTGTTTTTT.

The chain uses TRBV18 and TRBJ2-4; 8 bases map to TRBD2. Germline V gives CDR1 KGHSH, CDR2 LQKENI. The CDR3 sequence is 20 residues long. J gave up 0 bases and V 3 bases, and 16 bases lay outside the gene matches. CDR3 nucleotides: TGTGCCAGCTCACCCCCTACTAGCGGCGAAACAAAACTAGCCAAAAACATTCAGTACTTC. This codes for CASSPPTSGETKLAKNIQYF.